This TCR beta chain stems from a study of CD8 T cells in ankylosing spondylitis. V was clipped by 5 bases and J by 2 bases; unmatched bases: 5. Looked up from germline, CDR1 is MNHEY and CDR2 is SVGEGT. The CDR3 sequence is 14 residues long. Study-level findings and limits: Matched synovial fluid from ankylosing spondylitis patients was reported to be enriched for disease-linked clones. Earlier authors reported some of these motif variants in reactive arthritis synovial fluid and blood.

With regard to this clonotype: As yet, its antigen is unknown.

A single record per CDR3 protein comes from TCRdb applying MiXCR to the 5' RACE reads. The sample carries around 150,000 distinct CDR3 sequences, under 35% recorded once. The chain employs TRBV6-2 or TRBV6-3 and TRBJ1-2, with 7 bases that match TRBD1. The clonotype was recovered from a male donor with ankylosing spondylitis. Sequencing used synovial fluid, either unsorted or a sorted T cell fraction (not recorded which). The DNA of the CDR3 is TGTGCCAGCAGTGAGGACAGGCCGAACTATGGCTACACCTTC. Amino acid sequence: CASSEDRPNYGYTF.